The 3 T cell receptor beta chains below all came from one sample that was sequenced in a study of CD8+ T cells in alopecia areata. Treatment of the sample: oral pan-JAK inhibitor, 5-10 mg twice daily. Isolated RNA was reverse transcribed into cDNA used as the sequencing template. Sequencing used immunoSEQ multiplex PCR; TCRdb keeps in-frame clones, though not all of them. The sample contains about 110,000 clones, 56% of which appear only once. Sequenced material: CD4+ T cells sorted from blood, taken at week 24, from a patient treated with tofacitinib. The source of these receptors is a human donor with alopecia areata.

This clone occurred a few times. The chain is built from TRBV5-6 and TRBJ2-5; tentatively, D is TRBD2 (5 bases). This CDR3 spans 14 amino acids. The germline V gene encodes CDR1 SGHDT and CDR2 YYEEEE. With 1 base removed from V and 3 bases from J, the gap between germline ends came to 10 bases. CDR3 bases: TGTGCCAGCAGCTTGAAGGGAGTTGAAGAGACCCAGTACTTC. Translation: CASSLKGVEETQYF.

In its sample, this clone was seen once. The CDR3 bases are TGTGCCAGCAGTGAATCGACGACAGGGTTCTATGGCTACACCTTC. Amino acid sequence: CASSESTTGFYGYTF. This chain links TRBV2 with TRBJ1-2; 7 nucleotides agree with TRBD1. V lost 2 bases, J lost 4 bases, and 7 bases stayed unmatched. Germline V gene lookup returns CDR1 SNHLY and CDR2 FYNNEI. This CDR3 is built from 15 residues.

The V and J genes are TRBV7-2 and TRBJ1-1; no clear D gene. Germline V gene lookup returns CDR1 SGHTA and CDR2 FQGNSA. CDR3 length: 12 amino acids. V shed 4 bases and J shed 13 bases, with 16 bases lying between them. The CDR3 DNA is TGTGCCAGCAGCTCAGACGGGATAAGAGGTTTCTTT. It specifies CASSSDGIRGFF.